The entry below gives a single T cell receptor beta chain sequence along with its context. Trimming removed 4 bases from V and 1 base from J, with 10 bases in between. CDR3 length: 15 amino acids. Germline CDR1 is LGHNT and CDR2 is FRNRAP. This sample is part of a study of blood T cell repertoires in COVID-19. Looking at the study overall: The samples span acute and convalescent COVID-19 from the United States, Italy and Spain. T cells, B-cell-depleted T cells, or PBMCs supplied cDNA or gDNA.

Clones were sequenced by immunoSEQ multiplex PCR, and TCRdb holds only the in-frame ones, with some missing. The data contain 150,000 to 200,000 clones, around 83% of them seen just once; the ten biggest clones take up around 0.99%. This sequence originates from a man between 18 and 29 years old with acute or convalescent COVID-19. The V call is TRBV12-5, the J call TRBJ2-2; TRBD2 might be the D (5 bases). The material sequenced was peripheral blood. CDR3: CASGSYRENTGELFF. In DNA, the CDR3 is TGTGCTAGTGGTTCTTACCGGGAGAACACCGGGGAGCTGTTTTTT. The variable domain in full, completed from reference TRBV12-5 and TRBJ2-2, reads DARVTQTPRHKVTEMGQEVTMRCQPILGHNTVFWYRQTMMQGLELLAYFRNRAPLDDSGMPKDRFSAEMPDATLATLKIQPSEPRDSAVYFCASGSYRENTGELFFGEGSRLTVL.